This T cell receptor (beta chain) was sequenced for a study of STAT3 mutations in large granular lymphocyte leukemia. This clone occurred a few times. Its antigen is not identified. This CDR3 is built from 14 residues. V lost 0 bases and J 5 bases, leaving 11 bases between the germline ends. The germline V gene encodes CDR1 SGHNT and CDR2 YYREEE (reference sequence). Sequenced by immunoSEQ multiplex PCR; TCRdb stores in-frame clones only, minus some. This sample carries about 2,100 clones, roughly a fifth of them seen once, and the ten largest clones take 70%. Overall study findings and caveats: At least one immunodominant TCR beta clonotype appeared in every T-cell large granular lymphocyte leukemia patient. After therapy, about 35% of the 18 patients switched clonotypes, all new clones STAT3 wild type. Samples missed the first appearance of the clone.

Sequencing used peripheral blood mononuclear cells. The chain carries TRBV5-4 and TRBJ2-5, with D hard to call. This receptor was obtained from a man between 60 and 75 years old with T-cell large granular lymphocyte leukemia. Some clones in this sample may be carry-over from other donors' samples. The CDR3 nucleotides read TGTGCCAGCAGCTTGGCCCAGGAGACGGAGACCCAGTACTTC. It codes for CASSLAQETETQYF.